Below, 25 T cell receptor beta chains from the same sample are listed, as sequenced in a study of early T cells in non-severe SARS-CoV-2 infection. TCRdb independently ran MiXCR on the 5' RACE reads; one entry per CDR3 protein. The table lists roughly 29,000 distinct CDR3 sequences, about 6% of them singletons. The specimen sequenced was whole blood. Every receptor here comes from an adult who was a healthcare worker with PCR-confirmed SARS-CoV-2 infection or an uninfected control (not recorded which).

This clonotype is medium-sized (0.01 to 0.1%). The genes are TRBV6-6 and TRBJ2-3, with 13 bases lining up with TRBD2. V trimming: 10 bases; J trimming: 1 base; junction bases outside the gene matches: 14. This CDR3 is 18 amino acids long. The germline V gene has CDR1 MNHNY and CDR2 SVGAGI (reference sequence). In DNA, the CDR3 is TGTGCCACCATTGGGACTAGCGGGGCCCTAAGGCGCACAGATACGCAGTATTTT. Amino acids: CATIGTSGALRRTDTQYF.

This clonotype was observed a handful of times. The V gene is TRBV11-2, the J gene TRBJ2-2, with D possibly matching TRBD1 (6 bases). CDR3 length: 15 amino acids. The ends were cut back, 4 bases at V and 8 bases at J, with 17 bases in the middle. CDR1 and CDR2 from the germline V gene are SGHAT and FQNNGV. In nucleotides, the CDR3 is TGTGCCAGCAGCTGGCGCCTTCAGGGGATGGGGGAGCTGTTTTTT. Translating gives CASSWRLQGMGELFF. The full variable domain, in which reference TRBV11-2 and TRBJ2-2 provide the parts outside the CDR3, is EAGVAQSPRYKIIEKRQSVAFWCNPISGHATLYWYQQILGQGPKLLIQFQNNGVVDDSQLPKDRFSAERLKGVDSTLKIQPAKLEDSAVYLCASSWRLQGMGELFFGEGSRLTVL.

The genes are TRBV7-6 and TRBJ2-2, with D uncertain. Germline lookup yields CDR1 SGHVS and CDR2 FNYEAQ. V was clipped by 0 bases and J by 3 bases, with 8 bases between them. This CDR3 spans 15 amino acids. CDR3 nucleotide sequence: TGTGCCAGCAGCTTAGCGTTGGCAGACACCGGGGAGCTGTTTTTT. Its translation is CASSLALADTGELFF.

This clonotype was seen repeatedly, ten times or more. The rearrangement links TRBV19 to TRBJ2-1, with 9 bases lining up with TRBD2. This CDR3 is 15 amino acids long. Germline values: CDR1 LNHDA, CDR2 SQIVND (reference sequence). Trimming cost V 3 bases and J 1 base; bases outside gene matches: 1. The CDR3 sequence is CASSISGSSYNEQFF. In DNA, the CDR3 is TGTGCCAGTAGTATTAGCGGGAGTTCCTACAATGAGCAGTTCTTC.

This clonotype was observed many times. The V and J genes are TRBV4-2 and TRBJ2-7; D not certain. There are 14 residues in the CDR3. Trimming removed 1 base at V and 0 bases at J, with 7 bases between. Looked up from germline, CDR1 is LGHNA and CDR2 is YNFKEQ. The CDR3 spells CASSQVYGSYEQYF. CDR3 sequence (DNA): TGTGCCAGCAGCCAAGTTTACGGCTCCTACGAGCAGTACTTC.

This clonotype was detected many times. This chain connects TRBV28 to TRBJ1-5; TRBD1 is a possible D gene (5 bases). Trimming removed 5 bases at V and 0 bases at J, with 20 bases between. CDR1 is MDHEN, CDR2 SYDVKM, per germline. The CDR3 loop spans 18 amino acids. The chain's CDR3 is CASSPGARVTYSNQPQHF. The DNA of the CDR3 is TGTGCCAGCAGTCCTGGGGCCAGGGTCACCTATAGCAATCAGCCCCAGCATTTT.

The sample holds many counts of this clonotype. The chain recombines TRBV5-1 with TRBJ2-1, with 10 bases fitting TRBD2. Germline trimming cut 4 bases from V and 1 base from J; bases unmatched to any gene: 5. Germline V gene sequence: CDR1 SGHRS, CDR2 YFSETQ. CDR3 length: 16 residues. For the CDR3, the DNA is TGCGCCAGCAGCCCCCTTAGCGGGAGGTCCTACAATGAGCAGTTCTTC. It yields the protein CASSPLSGRSYNEQFF.

This clonotype occurred many times. V usage is TRBV7-2 and J usage is TRBJ2-2, with 8 bases fitting TRBD1. This CDR3 spans 15 amino acids. V shed 5 bases, J shed 2 bases, and the junction held 4 bases outside the gene matches. Germline-derived CDR1 and CDR2 are SGHTA and FQGNSA. CDR3 sequence reads: CASSRTGLNTGELFF. The CDR3, as DNA: TGTGCCAGCAGCCGGACAGGGCTAAACACCGGGGAGCTGTTTTTT.

This clonotype has ten or more counts. The chain's CDR3 is CASGSVAGGSTGELFF. The CDR3 nucleotides read TGTGCTAGTGGTTCGGTGGCCGGGGGGAGCACCGGGGAGCTGTTTTTT. V gene TRBV12-5 combines with J gene TRBJ2-2, with TRBD2 matching 7 bases. Trimming cost V 4 bases and J 4 bases; bases outside gene matches: 9. The germline V gene has CDR1 LGHNT and CDR2 FRNRAP. The CDR3 is 16 residues long. The complete variable domain, with remaining parts taken from reference TRBV12-5 and TRBJ2-2, reads DARVTQTPRHKVTEMGQEVTMRCQPILGHNTVFWYRQTMMQGLELLAYFRNRAPLDDSGMPKDRFSAEMPDATLATLKIQPSEPRDSAVYFCASGSVAGGSTGELFFGEGSRLTVL.

This clonotype has at least ten counts. CDR3 protein: CASSFPGNPDEQYF. The CDR3 coding sequence is TGTGCCAGCAGCTTCCCCGGGAACCCGGACGAGCAGTACTTC. The chain recombines TRBV13 with TRBJ2-7; D may be TRBD2 (5 bases). The length of the CDR3 is 14 residues. Germline loops: CDR1 PRHDT, CDR2 FYEKMQ (reference sequence). V lost 3 bases and J lost 5, with 14 bases in between.

The V call is TRBV28, the J call TRBJ1-2; 9 bases line up with TRBD1. This CDR3 is 15 amino acids long. In germline, CDR1 is MDHEN, CDR2 SYDVKM. V shed 4 bases, J shed 5 bases, and the junction held 8 bases outside the gene matches. CDR3: CASSSAGTGHYGYTF. CDR3 in DNA: TGTGCCAGCAGTTCGGCCGGGACAGGGCATTATGGCTACACCTTC.

At least ten counts were recorded for this clonotype. The V gene is TRBV19, the J gene TRBJ1-5; D unresolved. The germline V and J ends were trimmed by 3 bases and 1 base, with 10 bases remaining between them. The CDR3 runs 15 residues. Looked up from germline, CDR1 is LNHDA and CDR2 is SQIVND (reference sequence). This CDR3 is CASSIRVGSNQPQHF. In DNA form, the CDR3 reads TGTGCCAGTAGTATTAGGGTTGGAAGCAATCAGCCCCAGCATTTT.

This clonotype was found many times. The chain joins TRBV2 to TRBJ2-5; D perhaps matches TRBD1 (6 bases). The CDR3 has 12 amino acids. The germline V and J ends were trimmed by 7 bases and 5 bases, with 11 bases remaining between them. CDR1 and CDR2 (germline): SNHLY, FYNNEI. CDR3 nucleotides: TGTGCCAGCAACCCCACAGGGGAGACCCAGTACTTC. Residues: CASNPTGETQYF.

This clonotype was detected ten times or more. The chain links TRBV20-1 to TRBJ1-1; D is undetermined. The CDR3 totals 12 residues. The germline CDR1 and CDR2 sequences are DFQATT and SNEGSKA (reference sequence). V was shortened by 3 bases and J by 4 bases, with 9 bases between the two germline ends. CDR3 in DNA: TGCAGTGCTAGTGTGGATATCACTGAAGCTTTCTTT. Translated, it gives CSASVDITEAFF.

This clonotype was seen repeatedly, ten times or more. V and J are TRBV7-9 and TRBJ1-2; 9 bases map to TRBD1. Looked up from germline, CDR1 is SEHNR and CDR2 is FQNEAQ (reference sequence). The CDR3 runs to 13 residues. Trimming removed 3 bases from V and 8 bases from J; junction bases left unmatched: 4. CDR3 nucleotide sequence: TGTGCCAGCAGCTTCGGACAGGGGAGCGGCTACACCTTC. Translated: CASSFGQGSGYTF.

The rearrangement uses TRBV7-9 and TRBJ2-2; weak D call: TRBD1 (6 bases). This CDR3 is 14 amino acids long. Germline assignment: CDR1 SEHNR and CDR2 FQNEAQ (reference sequence). The ends were cut back, 5 bases at V and 2 bases at J, with 9 bases in the middle. The CDR3 spells CASSPRGNTGELFF. The DNA of the CDR3 is TGTGCCAGCAGCCCCAGGGGAAACACCGGGGAGCTGTTTTTT.

This clonotype was picked up many times. This chain uses TRBV6-2 or TRBV6-3 with TRBJ2-1, with TRBD2 matching over 8 bases. V shed 5 bases, J shed 8 bases, and the junction held 8 bases outside the gene matches. CDR1 MNHEY and CDR2 SVGEGT come from the germline V gene. This CDR3 has 14 amino acids. CDR3 DNA: TGTGCCAGCAGTCCTAGGGACGGGGGGGATGAGCAGTTCTTC. This translates into CASSPRDGGDEQFF.

This rearrangement joins TRBV9 to TRBJ1-1; D may be TRBD1 (5 bases). Deletions cut 3 bases from V and 6 bases from J, with 9 bases between. Germline V CDR1 and CDR2: SGDLS, YYNGEE. This CDR3 has 12 amino acids. Written as DNA, the CDR3 is TGTGCCAGCAGCGGGGGGTACGCTGAAGCTTTCTTT. Translation: CASSGGYAEAFF.

This clonotype was seen repeatedly, ten times or more. This chain links TRBV7-6 with TRBJ2-7; D not resolved. V was clipped by 2 bases and J by 2 bases, with 7 bases between them. Germline V gene data show CDR1 as SGHVS and CDR2 as FNYEAQ. This CDR3 has 13 amino acids. The CDR3 loop is CASSLQSTYEQYF. CDR3 DNA: TGTGCCAGCAGCTTACAGAGTACCTACGAGCAGTACTTC.

This clonotype was counted many times. This chain joins TRBV5-1 and TRBJ2-3; no reliable D call. The germline gives CDR1 SGHRS, CDR2 YFSETQ. The CDR3 is 16 residues long. Trimming shortened V by 0 bases and J by 1 base, and 12 bases separated the two germline ends. CDR3 in amino acids: CASSLGLQVGTDTQYF. The CDR3 DNA reads TGCGCCAGCAGCTTGGGGCTCCAAGTCGGCACAGATACGCAGTATTTT.

CDR3 nucleotides: TGTGCCAGCAGCGGCGGGAGTCGGCAAGAGACCCAGTACTTC. The encoded protein is CASSGGSRQETQYF. The chain uses TRBV5-6 and TRBJ2-5; 7 bases line up with TRBD2. The V gene's germline CDR1 is SGHDT and CDR2 YYEEEE. This CDR3 contains 14 residues. Trimming removed 4 bases from V and 2 bases from J; junction bases left unmatched: 5.

The sample holds many counts of this clonotype. The chain couples TRBV10-3 to TRBJ2-5; TRBD2 is a possible D gene (5 bases). The CDR3 spans 11 residues. Trimming cost V 10 bases and J 4 bases, with 10 bases left between them. Germline lookup yields CDR1 ENHRY and CDR2 SYGVKD. DNA for the CDR3: TGTGCCACCAACCGGGGAGAGACCCAGTACTTC. It is translated as CATNRGETQYF.

This clonotype has a handful of counts. This sequence joins TRBV20-1 and TRBJ1-2; D is unresolved. In germline, CDR1 is DFQATT, CDR2 SNEGSKA (reference sequence). The length of the CDR3 is 13 residues. The ends were cut back, 0 bases at V and 8 bases at J, with 13 bases in the middle. CDR3 in DNA: TGCAGTGCTAGAGAATCTGGCCGGCAAGGCTACACCTTC. This codes for CSARESGRQGYTF.

The chain joins TRBV3-1 to TRBJ2-7, with 7 bases fitting TRBD1. This CDR3 comprises 14 residues. The ends lost 5 bases at V and 4 bases at J; junction bases unmatched: 8. Per the germline V gene, CDR1 is LGHDT and CDR2 is YNNKEL (reference sequence). This CDR3 reads CASSFRGQSYEQYF. The CDR3, as DNA: TGTGCCAGCAGCTTCCGGGGACAGTCGTACGAGCAGTACTTC.

This clonotype appeared many times. The chain recombines TRBV4-1 with TRBJ1-1; perhaps TRBD1 as D (6 bases). Germline V gene sequence: CDR1 MGHRA, CDR2 YSYEKL. V gave up 1 base and J gave up 5 bases, with 11 bases separating them. This CDR3 spans 14 amino acids. This chain's CDR3 is CASSQGTVVTEAFF. In nucleotides, the CDR3 is TGCGCCAGCAGCCAAGGGACAGTAGTAACTGAAGCTTTCTTT.